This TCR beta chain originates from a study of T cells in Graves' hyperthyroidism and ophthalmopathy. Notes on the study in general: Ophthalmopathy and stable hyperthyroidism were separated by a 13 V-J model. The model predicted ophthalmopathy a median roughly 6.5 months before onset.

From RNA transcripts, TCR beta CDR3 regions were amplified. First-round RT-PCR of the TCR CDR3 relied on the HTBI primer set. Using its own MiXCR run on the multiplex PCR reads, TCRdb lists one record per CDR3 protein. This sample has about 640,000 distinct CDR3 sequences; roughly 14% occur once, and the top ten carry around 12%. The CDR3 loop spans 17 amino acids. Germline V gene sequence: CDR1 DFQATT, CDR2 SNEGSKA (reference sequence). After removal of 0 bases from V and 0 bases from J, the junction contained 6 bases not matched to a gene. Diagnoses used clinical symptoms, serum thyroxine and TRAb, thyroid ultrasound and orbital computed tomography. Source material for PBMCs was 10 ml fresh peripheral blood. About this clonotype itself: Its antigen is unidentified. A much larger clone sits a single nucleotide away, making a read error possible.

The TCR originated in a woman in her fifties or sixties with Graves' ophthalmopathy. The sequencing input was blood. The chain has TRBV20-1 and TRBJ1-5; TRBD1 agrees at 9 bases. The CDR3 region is CSARDETGGHSNQPQHF. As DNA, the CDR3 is TGCAGTGCTAGAGATGAGACAGGGGGACATAGCAATCAGCCCCAGCATTTT.